This T cell receptor (beta chain) was obtained from a study of cytomegalovirus exposure and HLA in healthy donors. As for the study in general: As released early, the data held 80 million to 90 million unique TCRs from HLA-typed donors. Findings of the study overall: TCR beta V- and J-gene trimming was later associated with a missense DCLRE1C variant. Per published reports, the classifier diagnosed cytomegalovirus status with high specificity and sensitivity.

Germline lookup yields CDR1 WNHNN and CDR2 SYGVQD (reference sequence). CDR3 length equals 13 residues. V was clipped by 0 bases and J by 10 bases, with 7 bases between them. The PCR ran on 60 Vbeta and 13 Jbeta primers. Assay used: immunoSEQ multiplex PCR; TCRdb lists only in-frame clones, some missing. The table includes under 150,000 clones, roughly four fifths detected once. Comments on this clone: Antigen specificity is unknown.

The specimen sequenced was PBMCs. The clonotype originates from a woman in her 40s in good health and CMV-seropositive. The rearrangement joins TRBV10-1 to TRBJ1-6; D gene uncertain. In DNA form, the CDR3 reads TGCGCCAGCAGTGAGTCGGAGGGATCACCCCTCCACTTT. Amino acids: CASSESEGSPLHF.